The entry below describes one T cell receptor beta chain. Antigen specificity is unknown. These data originate in a study of cytomegalovirus exposure and HLA in healthy donors. Study-wide background: Prior work identified around 110 million unique TCR beta sequences in some 180 million T cells.

The study ran its PCR with 60 Vbeta and 13 Jbeta primers. Repertoires were generated with immunoSEQ multiplex PCR, while TCRdb's copy carries only in-frame clones and drops some. Among around 200,000 clones listed, 86% were seen once. The CDR3 extends over 15 amino acids. The junction had 9 bases not matched to a gene; V was cut back by 5 bases and J by 7 bases. The germline V gene has CDR1 MNHEY and CDR2 SMNVEV (reference sequence). Broader study findings: The authors confirmed in vitro that a few CMV-associated chains were specific for CMV antigens. For TCR beta chains, V- and J-gene trimming was later linked to a missense DCLRE1C variant.

V is TRBV27 and J is TRBJ1-1; 11 bases map to TRBD1. The sample comprised PBMCs. The receptor was isolated from a woman in her twenties or thirties in good health and CMV-seronegative. CDR3 DNA: TGTGCCAGCAGTCTTCGGACAGGGGGCGCGGGTGAAGCTTTCTTT. It encodes CASSLRTGGAGEAFF.